Presented here are 5 T cell receptor beta chains from one specimen sequenced in a study of identical twins. From the 5' RACE reads, TCRdb called clonotypes with MiXCR, one entry per CDR3 protein. The sample consists of 450,000 to 600,000 distinct CDR3 sequences, around 20% of them appearing once. This sample was shared with a second study, whose subject was yellow fever vaccine responses in identical twins.

The material sequenced was CD4+ T cells sorted from blood. These receptors were collected from a woman aged 18-29 years in good health.

This chain joins TRBV15 and TRBJ2-2, with a tentative D call TRBD2 (6 bases). Trimming removed 5 bases at V and 4 bases at J, with 20 bases between. The CDR3 contains 17 residues. Germline CDR1 and CDR2: LNHNV and YYDKDF (reference sequence). The CDR3 sequence: CATSFPEGTLVTGELFF. CDR3 DNA sequence: TGTGCCACCAGCTTCCCCGAAGGGACTCTGGTCACCGGGGAGCTGTTTTTT. The entire variable domain, with the rest obtained from reference TRBV15 and TRBJ2-2, is as follows: DAMVIQNPRYQVTQFGKPVTLSCSQTLNHNVMYWYQQKSSQAPKLLFHYYDKDFNNEADTPDNFQSRRPNTSFCFLDIRSPGLGDTAMYLCATSFPEGTLVTGELFFGEGSRLTVL.

The chain carries TRBV3-1 and TRBJ2-7; TRBD2 agrees at 9 bases. The CDR3 has 16 residues. Germline assignment: CDR1 LGHDT and CDR2 YNNKEL (reference sequence). J was trimmed by 3 bases and V by 0 bases; bases with no gene match: 6. The CDR3 bases are TGTGCCAGCAGCCAAGATGGCGCTAGCGGGATCTACGAGCAGTACTTC. The encoded protein is CASSQDGASGIYEQYF.

This chain joins TRBV20-1 and TRBJ1-1, with D perhaps matching TRBD1 (6 bases). V dropped 4 bases and J dropped 4 bases, with 16 bases sitting between them. Per germline, CDR1 DFQATT and CDR2 SNEGSKA (reference sequence). The CDR3 runs 14 residues. In DNA form, the CDR3 reads TGCAGTGCTAACCAGGGGCCGCTAGGCACTGAAGCTTTCTTT. This encodes CSANQGPLGTEAFF.

The chain joins TRBV12-3 or TRBV12-4 to TRBJ2-3; tentative D call: TRBD2 (6 bases). Trimming cost V 3 bases and J 5 bases, with 15 bases left between them. The CDR3 runs to 15 residues. The CDR3 nucleotides read TGTGCCAGCAGTTTGCCGGGAGCGCGTCAAGATACGCAGTATTTT. It specifies CASSLPGARQDTQYF.

This clonotype came up a few times. The V gene is TRBV7-9, the J gene TRBJ2-5; D not resolved. CDR1 is SEHNR, CDR2 FQNEAQ, per germline (reference sequence). V was pared by 3 bases and J by 5 bases, with 7 bases between. The CDR3 has 12 amino acids. The CDR3 coding sequence is TGTGCCAGCAGCTTCTGGGTGGAGACCCAGTACTTC. Protein sequence: CASSFWVETQYF.